Following are 31 T cell receptor beta chains from one sample sequenced in a study of blood T cell repertoires in COVID-19. The assay was immunoSEQ multiplex PCR, and TCRdb's table has in-frame clones only and misses some. The table includes about 41,000 clones, over 80% detected once. Sequencing used peripheral blood. The receptor source for this set is a woman aged 80 or over with acute or convalescent COVID-19.

The chain links TRBV7-8 to TRBJ1-6; D is uncertain. With 5 bases removed from V and 6 bases from J, the gap between germline ends came to 14 bases. The CDR3 totals 15 residues. CDR1 is SGHVS, CDR2 FQNEAQ, per germline. The CDR3 loop reads CASSPDSAGNSPLHF. CDR3 nucleotides: TGTGCCAGCAGCCCTGACTCTGCGGGTAATTCACCCCTCCACTTT.

Only a few counts were recorded for this clone. The chain links TRBV6-5 to TRBJ2-1, with 10 nucleotides matching TRBD2. The V gene end was trimmed by 7 bases and the J gene end by 6 bases; junction bases not matched to a gene: 9. Germline CDR1 and CDR2: MNHEY and SVGAGI. CDR3 size: 15 residues. The CDR3 loop is CASTPERGGFNEQFF. CDR3 nucleotide sequence: TGTGCCAGCACTCCAGAGCGGGGGGGCTTCAATGAGCAGTTCTTC.

The J gene is TRBJ2-4, the V gene TRBV6-2 or TRBV6-3; TRBD2 agrees at 8 bases. Germline values: CDR1 MNHEY, CDR2 SVGEGT. V trimming: 4 bases; J trimming: 8 bases; junction bases outside the gene matches: 4. The CDR3 spans 13 residues. The CDR3, as DNA: TGTGCCAGCAGTTCCCCGGGGGGGGACATTCAGTACTTC. Amino acids: CASSSPGGDIQYF.

The chain carries TRBV5-1 and TRBJ1-2; the match to TRBD1 covers 7 bases. After removal of 5 bases from V and 6 bases from J, the junction contained 10 bases not matched to a gene. Per germline, CDR1 SGHRS and CDR2 YFSETQ. The CDR3 runs to 14 residues. The CDR3 region is CASSSEQGFDGYTF. CDR3 in DNA: TGCGCCAGCAGTTCCGAACAGGGGTTTGATGGCTACACCTTC.

This clone was seen only once. The V and J genes are TRBV7-2 and TRBJ1-2; 7 bases map to TRBD1. The CDR3 runs 14 residues. From germline, CDR1 is SGHTA and CDR2 FQGNSA. After removal of 1 base from V and 4 bases from J, the junction contained 3 bases not matched to a gene. The CDR3 reads CASSLDGQAYGYTF. CDR3 nucleotides: TGTGCCAGCAGCTTAGATGGACAGGCCTATGGCTACACCTTC.

The chain joins TRBV5-5 to TRBJ1-4, with 7 nucleotides matching TRBD1. Germline-derived CDR1 and CDR2 are SGHKS and YYEKEE (reference sequence). Trimming removed 5 bases from V and 6 bases from J; junction bases left unmatched: 16. The CDR3 runs to 17 residues. CDR3 in DNA: TGTGCCAGCAGTTTTGAAGGGGGCTGGACCAATTATGAAAAACTGTTTTTT. Its protein is CASSFEGGWTNYEKLFF.

The chain couples TRBV19 to TRBJ1-3; D is unresolved. The CDR3 consists of 16 residues. V lost 0 bases to trimming and J lost 0 bases, with 9 bases between them. Per the germline V gene, CDR1 is LNHDA and CDR2 is SQIVND (reference sequence). The DNA of the CDR3 is TGTGCCAGTAGTATAGACGCGGGCACCTCTGGAAACACCATATATTTT. This encodes CASSIDAGTSGNTIYF.

V usage is TRBV19 and J usage is TRBJ1-1; 8 positions match TRBD1. CDR3 size: 15 residues. Trimming took 5 bases from V and 0 from J; bases not matched to a gene: 5. The V gene's germline CDR1 is LNHDA and CDR2 SQIVND (reference sequence). CDR3 bases: TGTGCCAGTAGTGATAACAGGGGGTTGAACACTGAAGCTTTCTTT. It yields the protein CASSDNRGLNTEAFF. Variable domain in full (rest from reference TRBV19 and TRBJ1-1): DGGITQSPKYLFRKEGQNVTLSCEQNLNHDAMYWYRQDPGQGLRLIYYSQIVNDFQKGDIAEGYSVSREKKESFPLTVTSAQKNPTAFYLCASSDNRGLNTEAFFGQGTRLTVV.

This chain joins TRBV6-5 and TRBJ2-2, with TRBD1 as a possible D gene (5 bases). Germline values: CDR1 MNHEY, CDR2 SVGAGI. The CDR3 loop spans 15 amino acids. Trimming removed 6 bases from V and 0 bases from J, with 11 bases in between. DNA of the CDR3: TGTGCCAGCAGCTTAGACAGAGCGAACACCGGGGAGCTGTTTTTT. It specifies CASSLDRANTGELFF.

The chain couples TRBV5-6 to TRBJ1-4, with TRBD1 matching over 7 bases. CDR1 and CDR2 from the germline V gene are SGHDT and YYEEEE. J lost 8 bases, V lost 0 bases, and 10 bases had no gene match. The CDR3 runs to 16 residues. CDR3 coding DNA: TGTGCCAGCAGCTTGGACCAAACAGGGGCGCGGGAAAAACTGTTTTTT. The encoded protein is CASSLDQTGAREKLFF.

This chain links TRBV6-5 with TRBJ1-1, with D unclear. Germline CDR1 and CDR2: MNHEY and SVGAGI. Trimming took 2 bases from V and 4 from J, leaving 14 bases between them. This CDR3 has 15 amino acids. The CDR3 DNA sequence: TGTGCCAGCAGTTACCTGGAGGGTGCGACCACTGAAGCTTTCTTT. It codes for CASSYLEGATTEAFF.

The V and J genes are TRBV6-5 and TRBJ2-1, with TRBD2 matching 9 bases. Germline CDR1 is MNHEY and CDR2 is SVGAGI. The V and J ends lost 1 base and 9 bases, in that order; junction bases with no gene match: 10. The CDR3 consists of 16 residues. CDR3 sequence reads: CASSYWGRSGGGEQFF. For the CDR3, the DNA is TGTGCCAGCAGTTACTGGGGTCGTAGCGGGGGCGGTGAGCAGTTCTTC.

The chain combines TRBV20-1 with TRBJ2-1; D remains unclear. The V end lost 3 bases, the J end lost 8 bases, and 8 bases lay between the germline ends. The CDR3 is made up of 11 amino acids. The germline CDR1 and CDR2 sequences are DFQATT and SNEGSKA (reference sequence). The CDR3 region has the DNA TGCAGTGCTAGGTACAGCCATGAGCAGTTCTTC. This sequence encodes CSARYSHEQFF.

The chain couples TRBV3-1 (or the pseudogene TRBV3-2) to TRBJ2-5; D ambiguous. Germline assignment: CDR1 LGHDT and CDR2 YNNKEL (reference sequence). Trimming pared 0 bases from V and 2 bases from J, leaving 10 bases between. The CDR3 is made up of 15 amino acids. CDR3: CASSQDLAVQETQYF. CDR3 nucleotide sequence: TGTGCCAGCAGCCAAGATCTGGCGGTTCAAGAGACCCAGTACTTC.

The chain uses TRBV5-1 and TRBJ1-6, with TRBD1 identical over 7 bases. V shed 0 bases, J shed 10 bases, and the junction held 25 bases outside the gene matches. There are 21 residues in the CDR3. Germline CDR1 SGHRS, CDR2 YFSETQ. CDR3 loop: CASSLVLQGTDTDRKTSPLHF. For the CDR3, the DNA is TGCGCCAGCAGCTTGGTGCTGCAGGGCACCGATACGGACAGGAAAACATCACCCCTCCACTTT.

The CDR3 sequence is CASSSTSGGSTDTQYF. CDR3 DNA sequence: TGTGCCAGCAGCTCGACTAGCGGGGGTAGCACAGATACGCAGTATTTT. The chain is built from TRBV7-9 and TRBJ2-3; 12 positions agree with TRBD2. CDR3 size: 16 residues. In germline, CDR1 is SEHNR, CDR2 FQNEAQ (reference sequence). Trimming took 4 bases from V and 0 from J; bases not matched to a gene: 2.

This chain joins TRBV7-2 and TRBJ2-1; 10 bases fit TRBD1. CDR3 length: 15 amino acids. V was pared by 6 bases and J by 8 bases, with 10 bases of the junction left unmatched. Germline CDR1 is SGHTA and CDR2 is FQGNSA. The DNA of the CDR3 is TGTGCCAGCAGTAACCGGGACAGGGGAAGCTATGAGCAGTTCTTC. Translation gives CASSNRDRGSYEQFF.

The V call is TRBV14, the J call TRBJ2-1, with TRBD2 matching 9 bases. From germline, CDR1 is SGHDN and CDR2 FVKESK. The CDR3 contains 14 residues. With 5 bases clipped from V and 9 bases from J, the junction kept 8 bases outside the gene matches. Written as DNA, the CDR3 is TGTGCCAGCAGCTTGCGGGGGGGCGCGACTGAGCAGTTCTTC. Amino acids: CASSLRGGATEQFF.

The chain has TRBV7-8 and TRBJ2-6; D gene uncertain. V was pared by 5 bases and J by 4 bases, with 18 bases between. Germline loops: CDR1 SGHVS, CDR2 FQNEAQ. The CDR3 consists of 17 residues. As DNA, the CDR3 is TGTGCCAGCAGCCAAATGATTGAGGTTTCCGGGGCCAACGTCCTGACTTTC. As protein: CASSQMIEVSGANVLTF.

This clone was seen a few times. The rearrangement joins TRBV7-2 to TRBJ1-2; 7 bases match TRBD1. V gave up 4 bases and J gave up 4 bases; unmatched junction bases: 9. The CDR3 length is 15 residues. Germline V gene sequence: CDR1 SGHTA, CDR2 FQGNSA. The CDR3 DNA reads as TGTGCCAGCAGCTCCCGGGAGGGGGCTATCTATGGCTACACCTTC. Its protein is CASSSREGAIYGYTF. The whole variable domain, remainder taken from reference TRBV7-2 and TRBJ1-2, is GAGVSQSPSNKVTEKGKDVELRCDPISGHTALYWYRQSLGQGLEFLIYFQGNSAPDKSGLPSDRFSAERTGGSVSTLTIQRTQQEDSAVYLCASSSREGAIYGYTFGSGTRLTVV.

The V and J genes are TRBV7-9 and TRBJ2-1, with a possible D match to TRBD1 (6 bases). Trimming shortened V by 1 base and J by 7 bases, and 8 bases separated the two germline ends. The CDR3 covers 13 residues. Per germline, CDR1 SEHNR and CDR2 FQNEAQ (reference sequence). The CDR3 here is CASSLGGRNEQFF. CDR3 bases: TGTGCCAGCAGCTTAGGGGGGCGTAATGAGCAGTTCTTC.

CDR3 nucleotides: TGTGCCAGCAGCTTAAGACTTGGCGAAGGCACTGAAGCTTTCTTT. This sequence encodes CASSLRLGEGTEAFF. The gene calls are TRBV7-9 and TRBJ1-1, with D uncertain. Trimming left V 2 bases short and J 4 bases short, with 14 bases between. The CDR3 length is 15 residues. Germline CDR1 reads SEHNR; CDR2 reads FQNEAQ (reference sequence).

The rearrangement links TRBV5-1 to TRBJ1-5; D perhaps matches TRBD1 (5 bases). Germline CDR1 SGHRS, CDR2 YFSETQ. Trimming removed 7 bases at V and 0 bases at J, with 14 bases between. CDR3 length: 15 residues. This CDR3 reads CASAPTDSSNQPQHF. In DNA, the CDR3 is TGCGCCAGCGCCCCGACAGATTCTAGCAATCAGCCCCAGCATTTT.

This chain joins TRBV5-4 and TRBJ2-1; D uncertain. Germline V gene data show CDR1 as SGHNT and CDR2 as YYREEE (reference sequence). The CDR3 totals 16 residues. Trimming stripped 4 bases from V and 0 bases from J, with 14 bases between. CDR3 sequence (DNA): TGTGCCAGCAGCGTGATTCCGACTCGCTCCTACAATGAGCAGTTCTTC. Its protein is CASSVIPTRSYNEQFF.

This chain connects TRBV30 to TRBJ1-2; D unclear. CDR1 and CDR2 (germline): GTSNPN, SVGIG (reference sequence). The CDR3 has 12 residues. V was cut by 1 base and J by 2 bases, with 5 bases left in between. Written as DNA, the CDR3 is TGTGCCTGGAGTGACGGGAACTATGGCTACACCTTC. Amino acids: CAWSDGNYGYTF.

V gene TRBV4-2 combines with J gene TRBJ2-1; TRBD1 might be the D (6 bases). Germline V gene sequence: CDR1 LGHNA, CDR2 YNFKEQ. CDR3 length equals 15 residues. Between the trimmed V and J ends, which lost 3 bases and 2 bases, there was a span of 11 bases. In nucleotides, the CDR3 is TGTGCCAGCAGCCAGACAGGTCCTCCCTACAATGAGCAGTTCTTC. Translating it yields CASSQTGPPYNEQFF.

The V call is TRBV19, the J call TRBJ2-7; 7 nucleotides match TRBD1. Germline V gene data show CDR1 as LNHDA and CDR2 as SQIVND (reference sequence). The CDR3 totals 15 residues. The ends lost 6 bases at V and 5 bases at J; junction bases unmatched: 13. DNA of the CDR3: TGTGCCAGTAGCCTGACCGGGACAGCAAACCACGAGCAGTACTTC. This gives the protein CASSLTGTANHEQYF.

This chain connects TRBV12-3 or TRBV12-4 to TRBJ2-2; D gene unclear. Trimming shortened V by 5 bases and J by 6 bases, and 10 bases separated the two germline ends. There are 13 residues in the CDR3. The CDR3 protein is CASSPIGPGELFF. CDR3 in DNA: TGTGCCAGCAGTCCTATTGGGCCCGGGGAGCTGTTTTTT.

The rearrangement uses TRBV5-1 and TRBJ1-1; D unresolved. Germline V gene data show CDR1 as SGHRS and CDR2 as YFSETQ. The germline V and J ends were trimmed by 4 bases and 2 bases, with 9 bases remaining between them. The CDR3 runs to 13 residues. This CDR3 is CASSTAINTEAFF. The CDR3 region has the DNA TGCGCCAGCAGCACAGCTATTAACACTGAAGCTTTCTTT.

This clone has a single count. This chain links TRBV7-6 with TRBJ1-4, with D perhaps matching TRBD1 (5 bases). CDR3 length: 14 residues. From germline, CDR1 is SGHVS and CDR2 FNYEAQ. V was cut by 3 bases and J by 10 bases, with 15 bases left in between. CDR3 amino acids: CASSFEGRGGKLFF. CDR3 DNA: TGTGCCAGCAGCTTCGAGGGACGGGGAGGAAAACTGTTTTTT.

This clone showed up just a few times. The J gene is TRBJ2-7, the V gene TRBV5-1, with a weak D call TRBD2 (6 bases). Trimming pared 3 bases from V and 2 bases from J, leaving 12 bases between. This CDR3 is 14 amino acids long. CDR1 and CDR2 (germline): SGHRS, YFSETQ. CDR3 sequence: CASSSGTSPYEQYF. The CDR3, as DNA: TGCGCCAGCAGCTCCGGGACTTCCCCCTACGAGCAGTACTTC.